This T cell receptor (beta chain) was sequenced in a study of CD4 T cells in relation to SARS-CoV-2 and coronaviruses. Regarding this clone: Its antigen is currently unknown.

The unexposed donors gave CD4+ T cells in about 2011-2018, prior to COVID-19. After about ten days of culture, CD4+ T cells were isolated. This CDR3 comprises 11 residues. Trimming took 3 bases from V and 12 from J, leaving 12 bases between them. Germline V gene sequence: CDR1 MNHEY, CDR2 SVGAGI. Libraries were prepared by immunoSEQ multiplex PCR; TCRdb keeps only in-frame clonotypes and omits some of them. The top ten clones hold roughly 28% of a sample with about 23,000 clones, 76% of them seen once. The V and J genes are TRBV6-5 and TRBJ2-7, with D unresolved. Sequenced: CD4+ T cells from PBMCs, cultured in vitro. The source is a human donor in good health. CDR3 bases: TGTGCCAGCAGTTATGGGCTAGTCTGGTACTTC. Its translation: CASSYGLVWYF.